What follows are 21 T cell receptor beta chains derived from one specimen sequenced in a study of a mutant IDH1 vaccine in newly diagnosed glioma. The antigens for these receptors are not known. The assay was immunoSEQ multiplex PCR, and TCRdb's table has in-frame clones only and misses some. The table shows roughly 120,000 clones, with 80% occurring only once. The sample's time point: week 11, during vaccination. Every vaccine dose comprised 300 ug of mutant IDH1 20-mer peptide plus topical imiquimod. The starting material was PBMCs, obtained from a glioma patient whose treatment included an IDH1 peptide vaccine. The receptors were sampled from a man in his forties or fifties with glioma.

This chain uses TRBV25-1 with TRBJ1-3; D is possibly TRBD1 (5 bases). This CDR3 comprises 14 residues. From germline, CDR1 is MGHDK and CDR2 SYGVNS. The V and J ends lost 5 bases and 0 bases respectively, with 8 bases between them. CDR3 nucleotide sequence: TGTGCCAGCAGTCAGGGATTCTCTGGAAACACCATATATTTT. Translation gives CASSQGFSGNTIYF.

This chain connects TRBV27 to TRBJ2-7; 11 positions match TRBD2. CDR1 is MNHEY and CDR2 is SMNVEV in the germline V gene (reference sequence). With V trimmed by 4 bases and J by 3 bases, 2 bases remained unmatched. The CDR3 loop spans 14 amino acids. The CDR3 is CASSWTSGFYEQYF. The CDR3 DNA reads as TGTGCCAGCAGTTGGACTAGCGGGTTCTACGAGCAGTACTTC.

This chain joins TRBV5-4 and TRBJ2-5; 7 bases fit TRBD1. This CDR3 region has 13 residues. V was pared by 4 bases and J by 3 bases, with 3 bases of the junction left unmatched. In germline, CDR1 is SGHNT, CDR2 YYREEE (reference sequence). The CDR3 nucleotides read TGTGCCAGCAGCACCGGGACAGAAGAGACCCAGTACTTC. Its protein product is CASSTGTEETQYF.

V gene TRBV28 combines with J gene TRBJ2-5; possible D gene TRBD1, 7 bases. The length of the CDR3 is 18 residues. CDR1 and CDR2 from the germline V gene are MDHEN and SYDVKM. Between the trimmed V and J ends, which lost 5 bases and 1 base, there was a span of 23 bases. The CDR3 is CASSPHRGLSTLQETQYF. The DNA of the CDR3 is TGTGCCAGCAGTCCCCACAGGGGACTCTCCACCCTCCAAGAGACCCAGTACTTC.

V and J are TRBV11-2 and TRBJ2-3, with a tentative D call TRBD2 (5 bases). Trimming cost V 1 base and J 1 base, with 12 bases left between them. The CDR3 spans 16 residues. Per germline, CDR1 SGHAT and CDR2 FQNNGV. The CDR3: CASSLGPGSRTDTQYF. In DNA form, the CDR3 reads TGTGCCAGCAGCTTAGGGCCGGGATCCCGCACAGATACGCAGTATTTT.

The chain recombines TRBV6-4 with TRBJ1-3, with 7 bases identical to TRBD1. Germline V CDR1 and CDR2: MRHNA, SNTAGT. V shed 4 bases, J shed 0 bases, and the junction held 3 bases outside the gene matches. The CDR3 is 15 amino acids. CDR3: CASSGTGHSGNTIYF. In DNA, the CDR3 is TGTGCCAGCAGTGGGACAGGCCACTCTGGAAACACCATATATTTT.

The V gene is TRBV28, the J gene TRBJ1-2, with D unresolved. This CDR3 region has 13 residues. Trimming took off 3 bases at V and 5 bases at J, with 10 bases between the two ends. From germline, CDR1 is MDHEN and CDR2 SYDVKM. CDR3 amino acids: CASSLRMGYGYTF. DNA of the CDR3: TGTGCCAGCAGTTTGAGGATGGGTTATGGCTACACCTTC.

This chain links TRBV4-1 with TRBJ2-2, with D perhaps matching TRBD1 (6 bases). CDR3 length: 16 residues. Germline V lookup: CDR1 MGHRA, CDR2 YSYEKL. The V end lost 0 bases, the J end lost 7 bases, and 15 bases lay between the germline ends. The CDR3 DNA is TGCGCCAGCAGCCAAGATCCCCACAGGGTGAACGGGGAGCTGTTTTTT. This sequence encodes CASSQDPHRVNGELFF.

J is TRBJ2-1 and V is TRBV5-6; D could derive from TRBD1 or TRBD2 (5 bases each). V gave up 1 base and J gave up 8 bases, with 13 bases separating them. The CDR3 is 14 residues long. Germline CDR1 and CDR2: SGHDT and YYEEEE. CDR3 sequence (DNA): TGTGCCAGCAGCTTGCCCGGGACGGGCGATGAGCAGTTCTTC. Translating it yields CASSLPGTGDEQFF.

This clone was seen more than once but under ten times. J is TRBJ1-1 and V is TRBV29-1; tentatively, D is TRBD1 (5 bases). This CDR3 has 12 amino acids. Germline V gene data show CDR1 as SQVTM and CDR2 as ANQGSEA. The CDR3 DNA reads TGCACCCAAAAGGGGATGAACACTGAAGCTTTCTTT. It yields the protein CTQKGMNTEAFF.

The chain has TRBV9 and TRBJ2-7, with D uncertain. There are 16 residues in the CDR3. V was pared by 4 bases and J by 0 bases, with 17 bases between. Germline CDR1 is SGDLS and CDR2 is YYNGEE. The CDR3 loop is CASSPPTALSSYEQYF. CDR3 nucleotides: TGTGCCAGCAGCCCTCCCACAGCACTGAGCTCCTACGAGCAGTACTTC.

The V and J genes are TRBV28 and TRBJ2-2; maybe TRBD1 (6 bases). The CDR3 sequence is 15 residues long. Trimming shortened V by 6 bases and J by 1 base, and 12 bases separated the two germline ends. The germline V gene has CDR1 MDHEN and CDR2 SYDVKM. The CDR3 region is CASRRAGENTGELFF. CDR3 sequence (DNA): TGTGCCAGCAGGAGGGCAGGGGAGAACACCGGGGAGCTGTTTTTT. Filled out from reference TRBV28 and TRBJ2-2, the complete variable domain reads DVKVTQSSRYLVKRTGEKVFLECVQDMDHENMFWYRQDPGLGLRLIYFSYDVKMKEKGDIPEGYSVSREKKERFSLILESASTNQTSMYLCASRRAGENTGELFFGEGSRLTVL.

V and J are TRBV19 and TRBJ2-6, with D perhaps given as TRBD1 or TRBD2 (5 bases each). Trimming cost V 6 bases and J 6 bases, with 18 bases left between them. Germline V CDR1 and CDR2: LNHDA, SQIVND (reference sequence). The CDR3 contains 16 residues. The CDR3: CASSTGRLALANVLTF. CDR3 in DNA: TGTGCCAGTAGCACGGGACGGCTAGCTCTGGCCAACGTCCTGACTTTC. Using reference TRBV19 and TRBJ2-6 for the parts outside the CDR3, the full variable domain is DGGITQSPKYLFRKEGQNVTLSCEQNLNHDAMYWYRQDPGQGLRLIYYSQIVNDFQKGDIAEGYSVSREKKESFPLTVTSAQKNPTAFYLCASSTGRLALANVLTFGAGSRLTVL.

The chain joins TRBV6-6 to TRBJ1-2; no reliable D call. Germline CDR1 MNHNY, CDR2 SVGAGI (reference sequence). This CDR3 comprises 12 residues. V was cut by 4 bases and J by 2 bases, with 5 bases left in between. The CDR3 nucleotides are TGTGCCAGCAGTTCTGGGAACTATGGCTACACCTTC. As protein: CASSSGNYGYTF.

CDR3 residues: CASTRASGETQYF. In nucleotides, the CDR3 is TGTGCCAGCACAAGAGCGAGTGGGGAGACCCAGTACTTC. The chain joins TRBV2 to TRBJ2-5, with D unresolved. Trimming cost V 7 bases and J 5 bases, with 14 bases left between them. The length of the CDR3 is 13 residues. Germline loops: CDR1 SNHLY, CDR2 FYNNEI.

This clone was detected once. This chain joins TRBV25-1 and TRBJ2-5; D unresolved. Germline V gene sequence: CDR1 MGHDK, CDR2 SYGVNS. The CDR3 spans 11 residues. V was cut by 6 bases and J by 0 bases, with 2 bases left in between. This CDR3 reads CASRNQETQYF. The CDR3 DNA sequence: TGTGCCAGCAGAAACCAAGAGACCCAGTACTTC.

The chain is built from TRBV5-5 and TRBJ2-7; D tentatively fits TRBD1 or TRBD2 (7 bases each). CDR1 is SGHKS, CDR2 YYEKEE, per germline (reference sequence). Deletions cut 6 bases from V and 2 bases from J, with 15 bases between. This CDR3 contains 14 residues. The CDR3 reads CASTEGGGTYEQYF. CDR3 sequence (DNA): TGTGCCAGCACCGAGGGAGGGGGCACCTACGAGCAGTACTTC.

This clone was counted a few times. The chain couples TRBV29-1 to TRBJ1-1; possibly TRBD1 for D (5 bases). This CDR3 contains 14 residues. Germline V gene sequence: CDR1 SQVTM, CDR2 ANQGSEA. Deletions cut 4 bases from V and 3 bases from J, with 15 bases between. CDR3 residues: CSVGKGWADTEAFF. The CDR3 nucleotides are TGCAGCGTTGGTAAGGGGTGGGCGGACACTGAAGCTTTCTTT.

The chain uses TRBV27 and TRBJ1-1, with D tentatively TRBD1 (5 bases). The CDR3 is made up of 16 amino acids. The ends were cut back, 7 bases at V and 5 bases at J, with 23 bases in the middle. The V gene's germline CDR1 is MNHEY and CDR2 SMNVEV (reference sequence). The CDR3 loop is CASTFGSGGVRTEAFF. The CDR3 region has the DNA TGTGCCAGCACCTTCGGGTCGGGAGGGGTTAGGACTGAAGCTTTCTTT.

This clone appeared a few times. The chain employs TRBV9 and TRBJ2-1; tentatively, D is TRBD1 or TRBD2 (5 bases each). V was trimmed by 0 bases and J by 9 bases, leaving 10 bases between them. The CDR3 has 13 residues. CDR1 SGDLS and CDR2 YYNGEE come from the germline V gene. The CDR3 loop is CASSVEGRLEQFF. Here the CDR3 DNA reads TGTGCCAGCAGCGTAGAGGGACGTCTTGAGCAGTTCTTC.

About this clone: One end of the junction is discordant with germline, which a read error may explain. The rearrangement joins TRBV7-7 to TRBJ2-5, with 7 nucleotides matching TRBD2. Germline V gives CDR1 SSHAT, CDR2 FNYEAQ (reference sequence). The CDR3 consists of 15 residues. The CDR3 loop reads CASSLVGTIQETQYF. The CDR3 DNA reads as TGTGCTAGCAGCTTAGTGGGGACTATCCAAGAGACCCAGTACTTC.